Sequencing of this TCR beta chain was carried out in a study of T-cell reconstitution after alpha-beta-depleted transplantation in children. Findings and caveats of the study: The origin of alpha-beta T cells about two months after transplant was reportedly several hundred expanded graft clones.

Looked up from germline, CDR1 is SGHRS and CDR2 is YFSETQ. The ends were cut back, 1 base at V and 3 bases at J, with 12 bases in the middle. This CDR3 comprises 15 residues. This clonotype was seen repeatedly, ten times or more. As yet, its antigen is unknown. Researchers prepared the TCRbeta library using unique molecular identifiers, the study reports. One entry per CDR3 protein results from TCRdb running MiXCR on the PCR reads. In the table there are about 980,000 distinct CDR3 sequences, about 29% of which are singletons. This clonotype was sampled from a boy less than two years old who had a stem cell transplant for SCID, so the T cells may come from the graft donor. Material: PBMCs, mostly from graft donor cells, obtained 360 days after TCRalphabeta/CD19-depleted stem cell transplant. This chain joins TRBV5-1 and TRBJ2-3, with D hard to call. The CDR3 DNA reads TGCGCCAGCAGCTTGTCGGGCCTCAGGACAGATACGCAGTATTTT. It translates to CASSLSGLRTDTQYF.